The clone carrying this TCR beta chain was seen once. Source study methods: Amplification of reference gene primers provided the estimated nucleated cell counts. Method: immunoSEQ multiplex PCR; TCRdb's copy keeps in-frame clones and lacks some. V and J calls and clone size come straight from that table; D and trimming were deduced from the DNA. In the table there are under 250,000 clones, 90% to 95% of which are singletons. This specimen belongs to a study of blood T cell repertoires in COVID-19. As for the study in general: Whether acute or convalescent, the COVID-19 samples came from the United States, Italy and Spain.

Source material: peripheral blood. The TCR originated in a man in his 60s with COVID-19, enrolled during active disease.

Written as DNA, the CDR3 is TGTGCCAGCAGCTCTCAGCTAAATCTCCAGGGTCACTATGGCTACACCTTC. Amino acid sequence: CASSSQLNLQGHYGYTF. The rearrangement joins TRBV5-4 to TRBJ1-2; the D gene is possibly TRBD1 (5 bases). Germline V gene sequence: CDR1 SGHNT, CDR2 YYREEE (reference sequence). This CDR3 region has 17 residues. V was cut by 3 bases and J by 3 bases, with 21 bases left in between.